The 19 T cell receptor beta chains below all came from one sample that was sequenced in a study of OX40 agonist ivuxolimab in advanced cancers. Sequenced by immunoSEQ multiplex PCR; TCRdb stores in-frame clones only, minus some. The sample lists under 75,000 clones, just over 85% occurring once. The specimen was CD4+ or CD8+ T cells sorted from blood, collected in a trial of the OX40 agonist ivuxolimab. These receptors all come from an adult with an advanced solid tumor such as melanoma, head and neck, liver or kidney cancer.

This clone was seen just once. This rearrangement joins TRBV13 to TRBJ1-2, with TRBD1 matching over 9 bases. J lost 5 bases, V lost 5 bases, and 6 bases had no gene match. The CDR3 is 14 amino acids. Germline values: CDR1 PRHDT, CDR2 FYEKMQ (reference sequence). The CDR3 region has the DNA TGTGCCAGCAGCGGGGCAGGACAGGGGTATGGCTACACCTTC. It encodes CASSGAGQGYGYTF.

This clone was found a few times. This chain links TRBV6-5 with TRBJ2-7, with D possibly being TRBD1 (5 bases). There are 15 residues in the CDR3. The ends were cut back, 2 bases at V and 2 bases at J, with 13 bases in the middle. Looked up from germline, CDR1 is MNHEY and CDR2 is SVGAGI. In nucleotides, the CDR3 is TGTGCCAGCAGTTACCGGGTGCCAGGGACCTACGAGCAGTACTTC. As protein: CASSYRVPGTYEQYF.

V usage is TRBV28 and J usage is TRBJ2-3, with 10 bases identical to TRBD2. J lost 2 bases, V lost 2 bases, and 16 bases had no gene match. Germline CDR1 and CDR2: MDHEN and SYDVKM. This CDR3 contains 20 residues. The CDR3 reads CASSLTLQREGLGPTDTQYF. The CDR3 DNA reads TGTGCCAGCAGTTTAACACTTCAGCGGGAGGGCCTCGGACCCACAGATACGCAGTATTTT.

V and J are TRBV9 and TRBJ2-2, with a weak D call TRBD1 (6 bases). V lost 3 bases, J lost 5 bases, and 11 bases lay in between. Per germline, CDR1 SGDLS and CDR2 YYNGEE. The CDR3 loop spans 14 amino acids. The CDR3 bases are TGTGCCAGCAGCGCCAACAGGGTTACCGGGGAGCTGTTTTTT. It specifies CASSANRVTGELFF.

This clone was seen more than once but under ten times. The chain employs TRBV7-9 and TRBJ1-2; possibly TRBD1 for D (5 bases). The V end lost 5 bases, the J end lost 5 bases, and 12 bases lay between the germline ends. CDR1 and CDR2 from the germline V gene are SEHNR and FQNEAQ (reference sequence). The CDR3 sequence is 13 residues long. The CDR3 coding sequence is TGTGCCAGCAGCCCCGGGACGAAATATGGCTACACCTTC. It is translated as CASSPGTKYGYTF.

The gene calls are TRBV5-1 and TRBJ1-1, with 9 nucleotides matching TRBD1. This CDR3 comprises 15 residues. From germline, CDR1 is SGHRS and CDR2 YFSETQ. The trim removed 3 bases at V and 11 bases at J, leaving 14 bases unmatched. CDR3 coding DNA: TGCGCCAGCAGCTGGGCGGGACAGGGTGAATCTAGGGCTTTCTTT. Amino acids: CASSWAGQGESRAFF.

The chain recombines TRBV15 with TRBJ2-3; TRBD1 aligns across 7 bases. Looked up from germline, CDR1 is LNHNV and CDR2 is YYDKDF (reference sequence). J lost 1 base, V lost 5 bases, and 6 bases had no gene match. The CDR3 has 15 residues. The CDR3 here is CATSGGQVRTDTQYF. The CDR3 DNA sequence: TGTGCCACCAGCGGAGGACAGGTACGCACAGATACGCAGTATTTT.

This clone has more than one count but fewer than ten. The chain uses TRBV5-1 and TRBJ2-2, with D possibly being TRBD2 (6 bases). Trimming took 2 bases from V and 3 from J, leaving 11 bases between them. The germline V gene has CDR1 SGHRS and CDR2 YFSETQ. The CDR3 sequence is 15 residues long. The CDR3 sequence: CASSFSGTDTGELFF. CDR3 DNA sequence: TGCGCCAGCAGCTTTAGCGGAACCGACACCGGGGAGCTGTTTTTT.

The chain carries TRBV29-1 and TRBJ2-6; a weak D match, TRBD1 (5 bases). Trimming took off 3 bases at V and 10 bases at J, with 13 bases between the two ends. Germline CDR1 reads SQVTM; CDR2 reads ANQGSEA. This CDR3 has 13 amino acids. In nucleotides, the CDR3 is TGCAGCGTTGAGGCTGCAGGGTCTAACGTCCTGACTTTC. This sequence encodes CSVEAAGSNVLTF. The whole variable domain, filled in from reference TRBV29-1 and TRBJ2-6, reads SAVISQKPSRDICQRGTSLTIQCQVDSQVTMMFWYRQQPGQSLTLIATANQGSEATYESGFVIDKFPISRPNLTFSTLTVSNMSPEDSSIYLCSVEAAGSNVLTFGAGSRLTVL.

This rearrangement joins TRBV6-5 to TRBJ2-7; TRBD2 agrees at 9 bases. Per germline, CDR1 MNHEY and CDR2 SVGAGI. The J segment lost 2 bases and the V segment lost 7 bases, leaving 6 bases of the junction unmatched. This CDR3 is built from 14 residues. The CDR3 is CASNRRGGTYEQYF. DNA for the CDR3: TGTGCCAGCAATCGGCGGGGGGGCACCTACGAGCAGTACTTC.

This chain uses TRBV5-1 with TRBJ2-3; D is possibly TRBD2 (6 bases). CDR1 is SGHRS, CDR2 YFSETQ, per germline. The CDR3 sequence is 13 residues long. Trimming left V 4 bases short and J 10 bases short, with 16 bases between. CDR3 sequence: CASSTRRGVAQYF. CDR3 sequence (DNA): TGCGCCAGCAGCACCCGGCGGGGCGTAGCGCAGTATTTT.

Note on this clone: The junction departs from the called germline gene at one end, perhaps through a read error. The V and J genes are TRBV6-5 and TRBJ2-7; D is uncertain. Germline CDR1 is MNHEY and CDR2 is SVGAGI. The length of the CDR3 is 10 residues. The CDR3 here is CATLGDQDHF. Here the CDR3 DNA reads TGTGCCACCCTGGGCGATCAAGACCACTTC.

The chain joins TRBV14 to TRBJ2-7, with no clear D. The CDR3 is 13 amino acids. V was clipped by 0 bases and J by 6 bases, with 9 bases between them. Germline lookup yields CDR1 SGHDN and CDR2 FVKESK. The CDR3, as DNA: TGTGCCAGCAGCCAAGAGTTCAGGCGCGAGCAGTACTTC. The encoded protein is CASSQEFRREQYF.

This clone turned up a few times. The chain employs TRBV28 and TRBJ2-5; no clear D. Germline CDR1 and CDR2: MDHEN and SYDVKM. Trimming pared 1 base from V and 0 bases from J, leaving 9 bases between. The CDR3 consists of 15 residues. CDR3 nucleotides: TGTGCCAGCAGTTTATCGGGTAGAAACCAAGAGACCCAGTACTTC. This translates into CASSLSGRNQETQYF.

V usage is TRBV28 and J usage is TRBJ2-2; possibly TRBD1 for D (7 bases). The CDR3 consists of 15 residues. Trimming pared 5 bases from V and 5 bases from J, leaving 15 bases between. Germline CDR1 is MDHEN and CDR2 is SYDVKM. The chain's CDR3 is CASSGGGAGTGELFF. CDR3 sequence (DNA): TGTGCCAGCAGTGGAGGGGGCGCGGGGACCGGGGAGCTGTTTTTT.

A few counts support this clone. The chain joins TRBV19 to TRBJ1-1; a weak D match, TRBD1 (5 bases). Trimming shortened V by 7 bases and J by 5 bases, and 20 bases separated the two germline ends. Germline V gene data show CDR1 as LNHDA and CDR2 as SQIVND (reference sequence). This CDR3 has 15 residues. The DNA for the CDR3 is TGTGCCAGTAAGCAGGGAAACACTATGGGAACTGAAGCTTTCTTT. It encodes CASKQGNTMGTEAFF.

There are a few counts of this clone. V usage is TRBV10-3 and J usage is TRBJ2-1, with D possibly matching TRBD2 (5 bases). Trimming removed 3 bases from V and 2 bases from J, with 11 bases in between. Germline CDR1 is ENHRY and CDR2 is SYGVKD. CDR3 size: 15 residues. CDR3 protein: CAISDKSGTYNEQFF. The DNA for the CDR3 is TGTGCCATCAGTGACAAAAGCGGAACCTACAATGAGCAGTTCTTC.

The chain links TRBV7-2 to TRBJ1-1; D uncertain. This CDR3 spans 13 amino acids. The V gene lost 1 base and the J gene lost 1 base, with 4 bases spanning the gap. Germline loops: CDR1 SGHTA, CDR2 FQGNSA. CDR3 in amino acids: CASSLEKNTEAFF. The CDR3, as DNA: TGTGCCAGCAGCTTAGAGAAGAACACTGAAGCTTTCTTT.

The V call is TRBV2, the J call TRBJ2-5, with TRBD2 matching 8 bases. From germline, CDR1 is SNHLY and CDR2 FYNNEI. CDR3 length equals 12 residues. Trimming cost V 7 bases and J 5 bases; bases outside gene matches: 3. The CDR3 region has the DNA TGTGCCAGCAAGCGGGGGTTGGAGACCCAGTACTTC. It codes for CASKRGLETQYF.